This T cell receptor (beta chain) appears in the sequencing data of a study of T-cell memory formation after mild COVID-19. From the 5' RACE reads, TCRdb called clonotypes with MiXCR, one entry per CDR3 protein. The table lists some 440,000 distinct CDR3 sequences, roughly 25% of them singletons. CDR1 SEHNR and CDR2 FQNEAQ come from the germline V gene (reference sequence). V dropped 4 bases and J dropped 2; count of bases not matched to a gene: 4. The CDR3 totals 16 residues. Overall study findings and caveats: Day 15 to 85 contracting clones showed balanced CD4/CD8; later expanders leaned CD4+. Researchers found some responding clones in pre-infection memory, a sign that cross-reactive memory joined.

A remark on this clonotype: Its antigen is not known.

This sequence originates from an adult woman who had mild COVID-19 (a few samples of this study predate the infection). Cell type and time point are not known. Sequencing was done on a sample of PBMCs or a T cell subset sorted from them (not recorded which). This chain links TRBV7-9 with TRBJ2-3; 12 bases map to TRBD2. This chain's CDR3 is CASSSLAGGITDTQYF. The CDR3 DNA is TGTGCCAGCAGCTCCCTAGCGGGGGGGATCACAGATACGCAGTATTTT.